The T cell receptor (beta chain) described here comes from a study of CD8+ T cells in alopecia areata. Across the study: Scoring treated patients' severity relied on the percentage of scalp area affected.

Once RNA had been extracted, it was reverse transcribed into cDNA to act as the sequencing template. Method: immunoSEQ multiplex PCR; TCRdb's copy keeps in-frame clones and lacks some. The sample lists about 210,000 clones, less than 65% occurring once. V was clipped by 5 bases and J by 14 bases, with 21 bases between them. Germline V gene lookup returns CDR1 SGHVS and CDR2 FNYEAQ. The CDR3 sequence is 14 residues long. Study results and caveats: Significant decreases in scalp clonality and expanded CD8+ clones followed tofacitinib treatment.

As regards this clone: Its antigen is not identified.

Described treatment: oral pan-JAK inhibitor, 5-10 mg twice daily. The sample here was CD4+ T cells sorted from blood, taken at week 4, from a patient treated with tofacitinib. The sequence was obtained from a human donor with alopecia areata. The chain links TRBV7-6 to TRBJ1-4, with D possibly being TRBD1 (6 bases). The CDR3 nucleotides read TGTGCCAGCAGCCGAAACCCTGATACAGGGAATCTGTTTTTT. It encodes CASSRNPDTGNLFF. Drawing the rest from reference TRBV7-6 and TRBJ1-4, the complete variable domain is GAGVSQSPRYKVTKRGQDVALRCDPISGHVSLYWYRQALGQGPEFLTYFNYEAQQDKSGLPNDRFSAERPEGSISTLTIQRTEQRDSAMYRCASSRNPDTGNLFFGSGTQLSVL.